One and the same sample provided the 7 T cell receptor beta chains below, sequenced in a study of graft-versus-host responses after intestinal transplantation. The antigens for these receptors are not known. This table comes from immunoSEQ multiplex PCR, and its TCRdb copy is limited to in-frame clones, with some not included. The data show 75,000 to 90,000 clones, with about 89% seen just once and approximately 0.35% held by the top ten. The sample here was unstimulated CD4+ T cells sorted from spleen or lymph node cells, taken before intestinal transplant. These receptors were obtained from a human donor who received an intestinal transplant.

This clone occurred a few times. V and J are TRBV6-6 and TRBJ1-3, with 9 bases identical to TRBD1. CDR1 MNHNY and CDR2 SVGAGI come from the germline V gene (reference sequence). There are 15 residues in the CDR3. V was clipped by 6 bases and J by 4 bases; unmatched bases: 7. CDR3 DNA: TGTGCCAGCAGCCGACAGGGGGGGAACGGAAACACCATATATTTT. This codes for CASSRQGGNGNTIYF.

This rearrangement joins TRBV5-4 to TRBJ2-1, with a tentative D call TRBD2 (5 bases). The CDR3 is 15 amino acids. Trimming took 3 bases from V and 7 from J, leaving 17 bases between them. Germline CDR1 and CDR2: SGHNT and YYREEE (reference sequence). The CDR3 DNA follows: TGTGCCAGCAGCTCGAACAGTAGGGAGAGAAATGAGCAGTTCTTC. Translating it yields CASSSNSRERNEQFF.

The chain uses TRBV6-1 and TRBJ1-3; 7 positions match TRBD1. Germline V CDR1 and CDR2: MNHNS, SASEGT. V gave up 3 bases and J gave up 1 base; unmatched junction bases: 6. CDR3 size: 16 residues. For the CDR3, the DNA is TGTGCCAGCAGTGAGACAGGGTTGGAGTCTGGAAACACCATATATTTT. It specifies CASSETGLESGNTIYF.

The V and J genes are TRBV11-2 and TRBJ1-1, with a tentative D call TRBD1 (6 bases). Deletions cut 5 bases from V and 12 bases from J, with 19 bases between. The CDR3 spans 13 residues. Looked up from germline, CDR1 is SGHAT and CDR2 is FQNNGV. The CDR3 loop is CASSQREGGLSFF. CDR3 nucleotide sequence: TGTGCCAGCAGCCAACGAGAGGGGGGGCTGTCTTTCTTT.

The rearrangement links TRBV11-1 to TRBJ1-1, with D unresolved. Trimming removed 4 bases from V and 0 bases from J, with 6 bases in between. This CDR3 has 13 residues. Germline CDR1 SGHAT, CDR2 FQDESV (reference sequence). The CDR3 loop reads CASSSTVNTEAFF. CDR3 nucleotide sequence: TGTGCCAGCAGCTCCACAGTGAACACTGAAGCTTTCTTT.

The V and J genes are TRBV18 and TRBJ2-7; 7 nucleotides align to TRBD1. CDR3 length: 14 amino acids. Germline V gene sequence: CDR1 KGHSH, CDR2 LQKENI. V shed 4 bases, J shed 4 bases, and the junction held 7 bases outside the gene matches. CDR3 loop: CASSLPGQPYEQYF. CDR3 sequence (DNA): TGTGCCAGCTCACTCCCGGGACAGCCGTACGAGCAGTACTTC.

J is TRBJ2-5 and V is TRBV30; 7 bases align to TRBD2. Per germline, CDR1 GTSNPN and CDR2 SVGIG (reference sequence). Trimming took 1 base from V and 5 from J; bases not matched to a gene: 10. The CDR3 contains 15 residues. The CDR3 spells CAWSGLGGGGETQYF. For the CDR3, the DNA is TGTGCCTGGAGTGGTTTGGGCGGGGGAGGCGAGACCCAGTACTTC.